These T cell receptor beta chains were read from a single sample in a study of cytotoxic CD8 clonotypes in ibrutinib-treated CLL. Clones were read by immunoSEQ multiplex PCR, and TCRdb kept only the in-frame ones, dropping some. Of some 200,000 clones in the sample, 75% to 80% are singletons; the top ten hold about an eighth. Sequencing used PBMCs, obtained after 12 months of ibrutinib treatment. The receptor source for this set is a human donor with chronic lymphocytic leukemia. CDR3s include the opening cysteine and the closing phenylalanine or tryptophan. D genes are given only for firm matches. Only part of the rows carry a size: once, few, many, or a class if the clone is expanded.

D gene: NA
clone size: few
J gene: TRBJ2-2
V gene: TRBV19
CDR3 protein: CASSSRDSSTGELFF
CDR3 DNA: TGTGCCAGTAGTTCCCGGGACTCCAGTACCGGGGAGCTGTTTTTT

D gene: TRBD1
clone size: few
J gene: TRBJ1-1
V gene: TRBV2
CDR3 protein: CASDRALNTEAFF
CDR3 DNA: TGTGCCAGCGACAGGGCCCTGAACACTGAAGCTTTCTTT

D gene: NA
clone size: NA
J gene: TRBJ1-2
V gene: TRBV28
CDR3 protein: CASSFPREGYGYTF
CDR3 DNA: TGTGCCAGCAGTTTCCCCAGGGAGGGCTATGGCTACACCTTC

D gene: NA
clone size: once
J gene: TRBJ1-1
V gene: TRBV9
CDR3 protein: CASSAALRTPQEAFF
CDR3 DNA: TGTGCCAGCAGCGCCGCCTTAAGGACGCCGCAAGAAGCTTTCTTT

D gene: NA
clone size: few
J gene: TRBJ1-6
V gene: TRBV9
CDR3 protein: CASSIDPRESPLHF
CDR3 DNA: TGTGCCAGCAGCATAGACCCCAGGGAGTCACCCCTCCACTTT

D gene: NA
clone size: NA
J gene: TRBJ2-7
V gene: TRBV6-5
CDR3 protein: CASSYSLGYEQYF
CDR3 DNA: TGTGCCAGCAGTTACTCCTTGGGCTACGAGCAGTACTTC

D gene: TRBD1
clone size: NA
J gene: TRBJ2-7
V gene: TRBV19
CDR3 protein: CASSRETGAYEQYF
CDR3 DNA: TGTGCCAGTAGTAGAGAAACAGGGGCCTACGAGCAGTACTTC

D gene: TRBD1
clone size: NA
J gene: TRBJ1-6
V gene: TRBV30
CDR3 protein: CAWSVPPGGLGSPLHF
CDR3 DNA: TGTGCCTGGAGTGTACCCCCAGGGGGTCTTGGCTCACCCCTCCACTTT

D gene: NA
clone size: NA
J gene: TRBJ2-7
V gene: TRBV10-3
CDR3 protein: CAILAPSFGAGSYEQYF
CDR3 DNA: NA

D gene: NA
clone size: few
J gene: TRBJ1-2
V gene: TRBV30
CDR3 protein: CAWSWGLGYTF
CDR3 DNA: TGTGCCTGGAGTTGGGGGCTTGGCTACACCTTC

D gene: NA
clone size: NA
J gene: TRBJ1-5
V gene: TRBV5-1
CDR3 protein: CASSLAGDSNQPQHF
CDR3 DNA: TGCGCCAGCAGCTTAGCGGGGGATAGCAATCAGCCCCAGCATTTT

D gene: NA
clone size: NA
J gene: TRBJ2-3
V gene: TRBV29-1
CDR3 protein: CSVRTAGDTQYF
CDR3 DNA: TGCAGCGTTAGGACGGCCGGAGATACGCAGTATTTT

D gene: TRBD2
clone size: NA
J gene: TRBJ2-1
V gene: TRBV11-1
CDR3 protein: CASSGLAGVYNEQFF
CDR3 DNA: TGTGCCAGCAGCGGACTAGCGGGAGTCTACAATGAGCAGTTCTTC

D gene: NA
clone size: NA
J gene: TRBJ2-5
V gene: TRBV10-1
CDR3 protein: CASSPGQQETQYF
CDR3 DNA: TGCGCCAGCAGCCCGGGACAACAAGAGACCCAGTACTTC